This TCR beta chain was documented in a study of a mutant IDH1 vaccine in newly diagnosed glioma. Study summary: First vaccine doses came 4-6 weeks after radiotherapy alone, or with temozolomide cycles. Treated patients had a mean age of approximately 40 years and a roughly 60% male, 37.5% female split. Earlier care involved radiotherapy, temozolomide, or both, and the majority received both. General study points: The occurrence of vaccine-induced immune responses was seen in roughly 93% of patients.

Time point: week 5, during vaccination. Every single dose of the vaccine, 300 ug of mutant IDH1 20-mer peptide, came with topical imiquimod. Generated by immunoSEQ multiplex PCR, the TCRdb table keeps only in-frame clones and is missing some. The sample holds about 38,000 clones; approximately 78% are singletons and the top ten take more than 5.5%. In regard to this clone: Its antigen remains unknown.

From germline, CDR1 is SGHTS and CDR2 YDEGEE. Between the trimmed V and J ends, which lost 1 base and 0 bases, there was a span of 4 bases. The CDR3 runs to 13 residues. This rearrangement joins TRBV5-8 to TRBJ1-2; D gene uncertain. This clonotype originated in a middle-aged man with glioma. Sequenced here: PBMCs, sampled from a glioma patient whose treatment included an IDH1 peptide vaccine. The CDR3 spells CASSLLTNYGYTF. The CDR3 region has the DNA TGTGCCAGCAGCTTGTTGACTAACTATGGCTACACCTTC.